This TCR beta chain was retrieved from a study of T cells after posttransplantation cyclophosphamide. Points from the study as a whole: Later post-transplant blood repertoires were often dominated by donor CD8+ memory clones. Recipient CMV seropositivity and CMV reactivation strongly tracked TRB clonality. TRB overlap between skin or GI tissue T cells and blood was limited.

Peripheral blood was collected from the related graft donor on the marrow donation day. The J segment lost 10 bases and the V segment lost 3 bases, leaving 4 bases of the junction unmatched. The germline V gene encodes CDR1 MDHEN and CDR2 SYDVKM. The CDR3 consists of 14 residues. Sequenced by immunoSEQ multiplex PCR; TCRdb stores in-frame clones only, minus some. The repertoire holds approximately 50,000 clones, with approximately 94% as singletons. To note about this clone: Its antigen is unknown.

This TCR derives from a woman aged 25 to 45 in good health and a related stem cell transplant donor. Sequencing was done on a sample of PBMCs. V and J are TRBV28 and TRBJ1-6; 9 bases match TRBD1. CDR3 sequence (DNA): TGTGCCAGCAGTTTCGGGACAGGGTGGTCACCCCTCCACTTT. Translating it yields CASSFGTGWSPLHF.